One sample yielded the 5 T cell receptor beta chains listed below, sequenced in a study of cytomegalovirus exposure and HLA in healthy donors. The PCR employed 60 Vbeta primers together with 13 Jbeta primers. The assay was immunoSEQ multiplex PCR, and TCRdb's table has in-frame clones only and misses some. The data hold more than 90,000 clones, with 85% observed a single time. The sample comprised PBMCs. These receptor sequences come from a man aged 25 to 40 in good health and CMV-seronegative.

The genes are TRBV27 and TRBJ1-2, with TRBD1 matching 9 bases. The CDR3 spans 14 residues. Germline lookup yields CDR1 MNHEY and CDR2 SMNVEV (reference sequence). V dropped 6 bases and J dropped 4; count of bases not matched to a gene: 6. The DNA of the CDR3 is TGTGCCAGCAGGAATCCGGGACAGGGCTATGGCTACACCTTC. This gives the protein CASRNPGQGYGYTF.

This clone was picked up one time. The chain has TRBV6-5 and TRBJ1-1; 9 bases match TRBD1. Germline lookup yields CDR1 MNHEY and CDR2 SVGAGI. Germline trimming cut 6 bases from V and 7 bases from J; bases unmatched to any gene: 6. The CDR3 consists of 13 residues. Here the CDR3 reads CASRGQGTFEAFF. DNA for the CDR3: TGTGCCAGCAGGGGACAGGGTACCTTTGAAGCTTTCTTT.

The chain recombines TRBV5-1 with TRBJ2-7; 7 bases match TRBD1. Germline CDR1 reads SGHRS; CDR2 reads YFSETQ. The ends lost 4 bases at V and 5 bases at J; junction bases unmatched: 3. The CDR3 is 12 residues long. The CDR3 loop reads CASSTDRDEQYF. CDR3 DNA: TGCGCCAGCAGCACCGACAGGGACGAGCAGTACTTC.

The chain joins TRBV29-1 to TRBJ2-3; 10 nucleotides match TRBD1. The CDR3 runs to 12 residues. CDR1 and CDR2 (germline): SQVTM, ANQGSEA. The V segment lost 4 bases and the J segment 5 bases; nucleotides outside the gene matches: 0. The CDR3 sequence: CSVGTGGDTQYF. As DNA, the CDR3 is TGCAGCGTTGGGACAGGGGGAGATACGCAGTATTTT.

V gene TRBV30 combines with J gene TRBJ1-5, with 7 nucleotides matching TRBD1. CDR3 length: 15 amino acids. Germline-derived CDR1 and CDR2 are GTSNPN and SVGIG (reference sequence). Germline trimming cut 0 bases from V and 7 bases from J; bases unmatched to any gene: 9. The DNA of the CDR3 is TGTGCCTGGAGTGTACTGGGGACAGTGGACCAGCCCCAGCATTTT. The encoded protein is CAWSVLGTVDQPQHF. The whole variable domain, filled in from reference TRBV30 and TRBJ1-5, reads SQTIHQWPATLVQPVGSPLSLECTVEGTSNPNLYWYRQAAGRGLQLLFYSVGIGQISSEVPQNLSASRPQDRQFILSSKKLLLSDSGFYLCAWSVLGTVDQPQHFGDGTRLSIL.